The sample holds many counts of the clone carrying this T cell receptor beta chain. Its antigen is unidentified. These data originate in a study of regulatory T cells in long-lasting Graves disease. The overall study: Those Graves' patients who were newly diagnosed had been on antithyroid drugs under 3 months. Study-level findings and limits: In persistent patients, shared public clonotypes (2,741) outnumbered those in new patients (approximately 880).

As to time point: newly diagnosed GD, antithyroid drugs for less than 3 months. The TCR library was prepared using RNA isolated from PBMCs. In each case, Graves' disease was diagnosed per American Thyroid Association guidelines. V was clipped by 7 bases and J by 7 bases; unmatched bases: 14. The CDR3 sequence is 15 residues long. Per germline, CDR1 MNHNS and CDR2 SASEGT. Assembly of TCR beta libraries relied on iRepertoire HTBI primers together with Arm-PCR of CDR3 regions. Each CDR3 protein gets one entry after TCRdb re-called the multiplex PCR reads with MiXCR. The sample contains 320,000 or so distinct CDR3 sequences, more than 15% of which appear only once.

This sequence was found in a female donor with Graves disease. The source was peripheral blood mononuclear cells (PBMCs), collected at new diagnosis, from a patient treated with antithyroid drugs. The V gene is TRBV6-1, the J gene TRBJ2-5; TRBD2 matches at 8 bases. The CDR3 protein is CASILTAGGPGTQYF. The CDR3, as DNA: TGTGCCAGCATCCTAACCGCGGGAGGCCCGGGGACCCAGTACTTC.